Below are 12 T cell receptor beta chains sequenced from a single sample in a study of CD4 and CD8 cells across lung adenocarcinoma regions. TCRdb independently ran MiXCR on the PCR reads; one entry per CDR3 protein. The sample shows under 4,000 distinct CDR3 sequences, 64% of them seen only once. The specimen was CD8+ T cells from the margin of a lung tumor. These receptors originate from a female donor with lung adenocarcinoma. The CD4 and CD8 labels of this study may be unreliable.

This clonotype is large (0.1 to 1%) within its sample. The CDR3 region is CASSWAGLADYTGELFF. The CDR3 DNA reads TGTGCCAGCAGTTGGGCTGGACTAGCGGACTACACCGGGGAGCTGTTTTTT. This chain connects TRBV12-3 or TRBV12-4 to TRBJ2-2; 10 bases line up with TRBD2. V dropped 4 bases and J dropped 3; count of bases not matched to a gene: 8. There are 17 residues in the CDR3.

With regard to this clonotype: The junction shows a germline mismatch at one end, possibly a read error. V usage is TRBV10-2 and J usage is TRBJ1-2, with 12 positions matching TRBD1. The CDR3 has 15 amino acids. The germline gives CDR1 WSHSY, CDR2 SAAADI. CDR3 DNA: TGCGCCAGTACAGGGACAGGGGGCCTTATGAATGAATACTTCTTT. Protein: CASTGTGGLMNEYFF.

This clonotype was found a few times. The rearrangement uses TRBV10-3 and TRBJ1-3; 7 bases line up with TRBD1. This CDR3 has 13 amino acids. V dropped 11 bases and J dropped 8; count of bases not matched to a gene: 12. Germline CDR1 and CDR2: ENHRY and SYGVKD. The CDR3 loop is CASRATGRDTIYF. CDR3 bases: TGTGCCTCAAGAGCGACAGGGAGAGACACCATATATTTT.

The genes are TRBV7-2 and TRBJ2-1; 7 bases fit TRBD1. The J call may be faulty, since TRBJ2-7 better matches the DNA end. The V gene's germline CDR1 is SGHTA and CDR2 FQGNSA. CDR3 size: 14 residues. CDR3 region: CASSLRDRQGEQYF. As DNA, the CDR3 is TGTGCCAGCAGCTTACGGGATAGACAGGGCGAGCAGTACTTC.

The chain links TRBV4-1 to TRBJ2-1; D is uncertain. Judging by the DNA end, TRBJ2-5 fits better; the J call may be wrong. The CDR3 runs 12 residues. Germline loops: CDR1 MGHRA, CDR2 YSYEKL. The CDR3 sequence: CASSQGLETQYF. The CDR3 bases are TGCGCCAGCAGCCAAGGTCTAGAGACCCAGTACTTC.

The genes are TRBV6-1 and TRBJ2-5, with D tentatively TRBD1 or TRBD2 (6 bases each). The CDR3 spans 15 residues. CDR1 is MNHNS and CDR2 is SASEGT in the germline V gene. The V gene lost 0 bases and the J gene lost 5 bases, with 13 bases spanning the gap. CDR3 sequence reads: CASSEALGGWETQYF. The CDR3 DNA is TGTGCCAGCAGTGAAGCGCTGGGGGGCTGGGAGACCCAGTACTTC.

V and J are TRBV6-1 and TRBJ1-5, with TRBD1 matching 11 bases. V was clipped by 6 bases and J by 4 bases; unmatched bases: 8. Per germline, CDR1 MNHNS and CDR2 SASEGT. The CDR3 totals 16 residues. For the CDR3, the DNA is TGTGCCAGCAGCCTCCGGACAGGGGGCACGAATCAGCCCCAGCATTTT. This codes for CASSLRTGGTNQPQHF.

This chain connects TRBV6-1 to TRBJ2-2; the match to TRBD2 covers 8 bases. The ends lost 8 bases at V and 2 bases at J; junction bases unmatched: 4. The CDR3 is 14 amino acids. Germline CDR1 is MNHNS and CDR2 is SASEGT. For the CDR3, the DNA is TGTGCCAGCCGCGGGAGGTCCAACACCGGGGAGCTGTTTTTT. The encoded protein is CASRGRSNTGELFF.

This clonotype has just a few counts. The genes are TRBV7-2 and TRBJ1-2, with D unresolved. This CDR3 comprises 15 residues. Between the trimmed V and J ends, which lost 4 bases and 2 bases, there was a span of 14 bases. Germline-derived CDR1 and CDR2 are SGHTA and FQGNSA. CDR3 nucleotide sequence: TGTGCCAGCAGCTCCGGCGCGGGGATAAACTATGGCTACACCTTC. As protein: CASSSGAGINYGYTF.

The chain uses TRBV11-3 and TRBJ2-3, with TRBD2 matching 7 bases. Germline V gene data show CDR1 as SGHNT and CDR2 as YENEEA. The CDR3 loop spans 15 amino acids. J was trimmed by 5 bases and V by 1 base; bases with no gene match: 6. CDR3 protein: CASSLGGRAIDTQYF. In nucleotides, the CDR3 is TGTGCCAGCAGCTTAGGAGGGAGGGCCATAGATACGCAGTATTTT.

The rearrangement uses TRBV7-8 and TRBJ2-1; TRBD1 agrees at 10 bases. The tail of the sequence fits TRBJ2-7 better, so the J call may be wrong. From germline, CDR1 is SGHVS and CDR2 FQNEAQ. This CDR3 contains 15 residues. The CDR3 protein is CASSPRTGGSYEQYF. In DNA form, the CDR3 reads TGTGCCAGCAGCCCGCGGACAGGGGGCTCCTACGAGCAGTACTTC.

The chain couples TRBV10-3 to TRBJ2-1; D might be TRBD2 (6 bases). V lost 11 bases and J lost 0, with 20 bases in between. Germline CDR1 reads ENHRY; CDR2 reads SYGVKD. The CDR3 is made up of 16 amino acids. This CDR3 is CAGTPPGGDSYNEQFF. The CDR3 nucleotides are TGTGCCGGAACACCCCCTGGCGGGGACTCCTACAATGAGCAGTTCTTC.